This T cell receptor beta chain was found in a study of T cell changes during pregnancy in multiple sclerosis (dated by TCRdb to between 2018 and 2021). With regard to the full study: In women with multiple sclerosis, the researchers looked at how the T cell repertoire shifted as pregnancy progressed.

The library relied on the immunoSEQ multiplex PCR assay. The table comes from immuneACCESS by way of TCRdb, which keeps in-frame sequences with V and J called. Part of the clones is missing from these tables; in studies checked, under half for an unresolved V gene and the rest for unknown reasons. In all, the sample holds over 20,000 clones, and about 90% of those were seen once. Clones ranked in the top ten supply less than 6.5% of the sample. The count of this clone is one. Its antigen is currently not known. The input lacks base qualities; no much larger clone sits a single base away. Deletion took 4 bases off V and 9 bases off J, with a span of 17 bases between the germline ends. Spanning cysteine to phenylalanine, the CDR3 consists of 14 amino acids. Only the CDR3 part of the read is kept: 42 bases, read in frame from the first base. The germline V gene provides CDR1 SGHDT and CDR2 YYEEEE.

The sequenced sample was CD8+ T cells from peripheral blood mononuclear cells, obtained in the second trimester of pregnancy. The sequence was collected from a female donor in good health, enrolled as a control in a pregnancy study. Recombination linked TRBV5-6 to TRBJ2-1, with TRBD2 perhaps the D gene, on 6 matching bases. The DNA sequence follows: TGTGCCAGCAGCCCGACGGGAGAACCCGGTGAGCAGTTCTTC. Its translation reads: CASSPTGEPGEQFF.